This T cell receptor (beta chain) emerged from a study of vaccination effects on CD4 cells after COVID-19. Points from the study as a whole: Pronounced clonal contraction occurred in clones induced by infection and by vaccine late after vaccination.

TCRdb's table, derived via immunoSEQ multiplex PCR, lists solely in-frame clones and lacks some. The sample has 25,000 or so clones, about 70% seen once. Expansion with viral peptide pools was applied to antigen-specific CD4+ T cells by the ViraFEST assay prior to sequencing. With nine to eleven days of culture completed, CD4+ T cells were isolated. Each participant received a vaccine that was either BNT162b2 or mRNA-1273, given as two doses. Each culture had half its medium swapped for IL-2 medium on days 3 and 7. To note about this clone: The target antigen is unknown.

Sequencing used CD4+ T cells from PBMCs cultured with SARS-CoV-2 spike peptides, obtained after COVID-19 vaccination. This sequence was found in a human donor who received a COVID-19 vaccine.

CDR3 residues: CASSSGVNYGYTF. The CDR3 DNA reads as TGTGCCAGCAGTTCAGGGGTTAACTATGGCTACACCTTC. The gene calls are TRBV27 and TRBJ1-2, with D possibly matching TRBD1 (6 bases). In germline, CDR1 is MNHEY, CDR2 SMNVEV (reference sequence). V was clipped by 4 bases and J by 1 base, with 7 bases between them. This CDR3 has 13 residues.